The 19 T cell receptor beta chains below come from one sample, sequenced in a study of cytomegalovirus exposure and HLA in healthy donors (dated by TCRdb to about 2017). Libraries came from the immunoSEQ multiplex PCR assay. The multiplex PCR relied on a mix of 60 forward primers for TCR Vbeta segments and 13 reverse primers for TCR Jbeta segments. The immuneACCESS repertoire file appears here via TCRdb, limited to in-frame rearrangements. These files lack a portion of the clones; in checked studies, under half of the deficit traces to unresolved V genes, and the cause of the others is not known. This sample has under 200,000 clones in its table, and 68% of those were observed once. The leading ten clones occupy about 1.3% of the sample. The material sequenced was PBMCs. The receptors derive from a man in his fifties in good health and CMV-seronegative.

The chain carries TRBV28 and TRBJ1-2; TRBD1 agrees at 7 bases. Germline assignment: CDR1 MDHEN and CDR2 SYDVKM. CDR3 length equals 13 residues. Unmatched junction bases numbered 3, after V lost 6 bases and J lost 2 bases. The CDR3 spells CASRPTGNYGYTF. The CDR3 coding sequence is TGTGCCAGCAGACCGACAGGGAACTATGGCTACACCTTC.

The chain joins TRBV11-3 to TRBJ1-1, with TRBD1 identical over 7 bases. Germline CDR1 reads SGHNT; CDR2 reads YENEEA. V lost 5 bases to trimming and J lost 0 bases; unmatched junction nucleotides: 0. The CDR3 has 13 residues. CDR3 protein: CASSGTVNTEAFF. CDR3 DNA: TGTGCCAGCAGCGGGACAGTGAACACTGAAGCTTTCTTT.

This sequence joins TRBV14 and TRBJ1-2, with D possibly being TRBD1 (5 bases). The germline gives CDR1 SGHDN, CDR2 FVKESK. The CDR3 loop spans 13 amino acids. Trimming stripped 1 base from V and 4 bases from J, with 7 bases between. CDR3 bases: TGTGCCAGCAGCCAAGGACAGATCTATGGCTACACCTTC. Translation: CASSQGQIYGYTF.

The chain is built from TRBV6-4 and TRBJ1-5; D is unresolved. CDR3 size: 15 residues. V lost 4 bases and J 1 base, leaving 11 bases between the germline ends. Germline assignment: CDR1 MRHNA and CDR2 SNTAGT. The CDR3 sequence is CASSAEGRSNQPQHF. In DNA, the CDR3 is TGTGCCAGCAGTGCCGAAGGGAGGAGCAATCAGCCCCAGCATTTT.

The chain employs TRBV15 and TRBJ2-7; 8 nucleotides agree with TRBD2. Unmatched junction bases numbered 3, after V lost 8 bases and J lost 0 bases. Germline CDR1 LNHNV, CDR2 YYDKDF (reference sequence). The CDR3 loop spans 13 amino acids. CDR3 residues: CATAGGSSYEQYF. DNA for the CDR3: TGTGCCACCGCGGGGGGATCCTCCTACGAGCAGTACTTC.

This clone was counted between two and nine times. The rearrangement uses TRBV5-1 and TRBJ1-6; 10 positions match TRBD1. The germline V gene has CDR1 SGHRS and CDR2 YFSETQ. V was pared by 4 bases and J by 8 bases, with 3 bases of the junction left unmatched. The CDR3 consists of 14 residues. This chain's CDR3 is CASSGGTGDSPLHF. DNA of the CDR3: TGCGCCAGCAGCGGCGGGACAGGGGATTCACCCCTCCACTTT.

The chain is built from TRBV25-1 and TRBJ1-4; TRBD1 matches at 8 bases. V was pared by 0 bases and J by 1 base, with 4 bases of the junction left unmatched. Germline loops: CDR1 MGHDK, CDR2 SYGVNS. This CDR3 is 17 amino acids long. CDR3 sequence reads: CASSEYARGRTNEKLFF. CDR3 coding DNA: TGTGCCAGCAGTGAATACGCCAGGGGGCGAACTAATGAAAAACTGTTTTTT. Using reference TRBV25-1 and TRBJ1-4 for the parts outside the CDR3, the full variable domain is EADIYQTPRYLVIGTGKKITLECSQTMGHDKMYWYQQDPGMELHLIHYSYGVNSTEKGDLSSESTVSRIRTEHFPLTLESARPSHTSQYLCASSEYARGRTNEKLFFGSGTQLSVL.

The chain uses TRBV5-1 and TRBJ1-3, with 10 positions matching TRBD1. V lost 0 bases, J lost 0 bases, and 12 bases stayed unmatched. The CDR3 consists of 20 residues. Germline V gene data show CDR1 as SGHRS and CDR2 as YFSETQ. This CDR3 reads CASSLVQPGDRGRSGNTIYF. CDR3 in DNA: TGCGCCAGCAGCTTGGTGCAACCTGGGGACAGGGGACGCTCTGGAAACACCATATATTTT.

The chain employs TRBV18 and TRBJ1-4; D remains unclear. Trimming stripped 0 bases from V and 3 bases from J, with 14 bases between. The CDR3 consists of 17 residues. The germline gives CDR1 KGHSH, CDR2 LQKENI. The DNA for the CDR3 is TGTGCCAGCTCACCACCTTCCGTCGGGAACCCTAATGAAAAACTGTTTTTT. Protein: CASSPPSVGNPNEKLFF.

V and J are TRBV19 and TRBJ1-2, with D unclear. The CDR3 length is 11 residues. Germline CDR1 is LNHDA and CDR2 is SQIVND (reference sequence). V dropped 2 bases and J dropped 5 bases, with 3 bases sitting between them. The CDR3 coding sequence is TGTGCCAGTAGTATACAGTATGGCTACACCTTC. Translated: CASSIQYGYTF.

The chain links TRBV5-6 to TRBJ2-3; the match to TRBD2 covers 8 bases. CDR3 length: 16 amino acids. Trimming at V came to 4 bases and at J to 4 bases, leaving 11 bases not matched to a gene. CDR1 is SGHDT, CDR2 YYEEEE, per germline. Written as DNA, the CDR3 is TGTGCCAGCAGCCTAGGACTAGCCCAGAGGTCAGATACGCAGTATTTT. Translated: CASSLGLAQRSDTQYF.

The rearrangement joins TRBV5-1 to TRBJ2-3; the D gene is possibly TRBD2 (6 bases). The CDR3 runs to 16 residues. V was cut by 0 bases and J by 2 bases, with 13 bases left in between. The germline V gene encodes CDR1 SGHRS and CDR2 YFSETQ. The CDR3 protein is CASSLEGSGYTDTQYF. In nucleotides, the CDR3 is TGCGCCAGCAGCTTGGAAGGTAGCGGATACACAGATACGCAGTATTTT.

This clone was counted between two and nine times. The chain has TRBV7-2 and TRBJ2-7; 10 bases align to TRBD2. The CDR3 sequence is 16 residues long. The V gene end was trimmed by 4 bases and the J gene end by 4 bases; junction bases not matched to a gene: 10. CDR1 is SGHTA, CDR2 FQGNSA, per germline. CDR3 amino acids: CASSSQGAGGRYEQYF. The CDR3 DNA reads as TGTGCCAGCAGCTCCCAAGGAGCGGGGGGGCGATACGAGCAGTACTTC.

Of note for this clone: A read error may account for a junction end that differs from germline. This rearrangement joins TRBV7-8 to TRBJ1-3; D gene ambiguous. Germline V gene data show CDR1 as SGHVS and CDR2 as FQNEAQ. This CDR3 is 17 amino acids long. The DNA of the CDR3 is TGTGCCAGCAGCTTAGCCCTAGGCCTTCCCTCTGGAAACATCATATATTTT. Translation gives CASSLALGLPSGNIIYF.

The V gene is TRBV6-5, the J gene TRBJ2-3; 11 bases line up with TRBD1. Germline V CDR1 and CDR2: MNHEY, SVGAGI. The CDR3 extends over 15 amino acids. Trimming at V came to 6 bases and at J to 6 bases, leaving 8 bases not matched to a gene. The CDR3 coding sequence is TGTGCCAGCAGCCTCGGGACAGGGGGGGCGGATACGCAGTATTTT. Translation gives CASSLGTGGADTQYF.

V is TRBV4-2 and J is TRBJ1-1; no firm D call. From germline, CDR1 is LGHNA and CDR2 YNFKEQ. The CDR3 spans 14 residues. Trimming removed 4 bases at V and 2 bases at J, with 11 bases between. This CDR3 is CASSPIAVNTEAFF. The CDR3 bases are TGTGCCAGCAGCCCGATAGCCGTTAACACTGAAGCTTTCTTT.

This chain uses TRBV19 with TRBJ1-1; 12 nucleotides match TRBD1. The CDR3 is 15 residues long. Trimming took 5 bases from V and 0 from J; bases not matched to a gene: 1. Germline lookup yields CDR1 LNHDA and CDR2 SQIVND (reference sequence). In DNA form, the CDR3 reads TGTGCCAGTAGTCGGGACAGGGGGCTGAACACTGAAGCTTTCTTT. As protein: CASSRDRGLNTEAFF. Variable domain in full (rest from reference TRBV19 and TRBJ1-1): DGGITQSPKYLFRKEGQNVTLSCEQNLNHDAMYWYRQDPGQGLRLIYYSQIVNDFQKGDIAEGYSVSREKKESFPLTVTSAQKNPTAFYLCASSRDRGLNTEAFFGQGTRLTVV.

This rearrangement joins TRBV28 to TRBJ2-3; 8 bases line up with TRBD1. Germline CDR1 reads MDHEN; CDR2 reads SYDVKM. Trimming cost V 10 bases and J 2 bases; bases outside gene matches: 8. The CDR3 sequence is 14 residues long. DNA for the CDR3: TGTGCCACCTGCGGACAGGGTAACACAGATACGCAGTATTTT. Translated: CATCGQGNTDTQYF.

The genes are TRBV4-1 and TRBJ1-1; 9 nucleotides line up with TRBD1. Trimming removed 1 base from V and 1 base from J; junction bases left unmatched: 4. Germline V gene sequence: CDR1 MGHRA, CDR2 YSYEKL. CDR3 length: 16 amino acids. The CDR3 reads CASSQGDRAQNTEAFF. DNA of the CDR3: TGCGCCAGCAGCCAAGGGGACAGGGCCCAGAACACTGAAGCTTTCTTT.